The present T cell receptor (beta chain) was sequenced within a study of cytomegalovirus exposure and HLA in healthy donors. Study results and caveats: Donors belonging to an Asian-associated ancestry cluster reportedly showed fewer N-insertions in productive TCRs than the roughly 670-donor mean, according to what a later analysis found. Donors were assumed by presence/absence analyses to have roughly uniform sequencing depth.

This clone was observed a few times. The antigen remains undetermined. V was cut by 5 bases and J by 9 bases, with 14 bases left in between. The CDR3 runs 13 residues. Germline V gene data show CDR1 as SGHTA and CDR2 as FQGNSA. This PCR relied on a set of 60 Vbeta primers and 13 Jbeta primers. Only in-frame clones appear in the TCRdb table, and some are missing; sequencing was by immunoSEQ multiplex PCR. Altogether about 130,000 clones are present, around four fifths being singletons, with the ten largest covering over 15%. This sequence was found in a man in his late teens or twenties in good health and CMV-seropositive. Specimen: PBMCs. The J gene is TRBJ2-1, the V gene TRBV7-2; possible D gene TRBD2, 5 bases. The CDR3 region is CASSLLDSPEQFF. CDR3 nucleotides: TGTGCCAGCAGCCTACTAGATTCCCCTGAGCAGTTCTTC.